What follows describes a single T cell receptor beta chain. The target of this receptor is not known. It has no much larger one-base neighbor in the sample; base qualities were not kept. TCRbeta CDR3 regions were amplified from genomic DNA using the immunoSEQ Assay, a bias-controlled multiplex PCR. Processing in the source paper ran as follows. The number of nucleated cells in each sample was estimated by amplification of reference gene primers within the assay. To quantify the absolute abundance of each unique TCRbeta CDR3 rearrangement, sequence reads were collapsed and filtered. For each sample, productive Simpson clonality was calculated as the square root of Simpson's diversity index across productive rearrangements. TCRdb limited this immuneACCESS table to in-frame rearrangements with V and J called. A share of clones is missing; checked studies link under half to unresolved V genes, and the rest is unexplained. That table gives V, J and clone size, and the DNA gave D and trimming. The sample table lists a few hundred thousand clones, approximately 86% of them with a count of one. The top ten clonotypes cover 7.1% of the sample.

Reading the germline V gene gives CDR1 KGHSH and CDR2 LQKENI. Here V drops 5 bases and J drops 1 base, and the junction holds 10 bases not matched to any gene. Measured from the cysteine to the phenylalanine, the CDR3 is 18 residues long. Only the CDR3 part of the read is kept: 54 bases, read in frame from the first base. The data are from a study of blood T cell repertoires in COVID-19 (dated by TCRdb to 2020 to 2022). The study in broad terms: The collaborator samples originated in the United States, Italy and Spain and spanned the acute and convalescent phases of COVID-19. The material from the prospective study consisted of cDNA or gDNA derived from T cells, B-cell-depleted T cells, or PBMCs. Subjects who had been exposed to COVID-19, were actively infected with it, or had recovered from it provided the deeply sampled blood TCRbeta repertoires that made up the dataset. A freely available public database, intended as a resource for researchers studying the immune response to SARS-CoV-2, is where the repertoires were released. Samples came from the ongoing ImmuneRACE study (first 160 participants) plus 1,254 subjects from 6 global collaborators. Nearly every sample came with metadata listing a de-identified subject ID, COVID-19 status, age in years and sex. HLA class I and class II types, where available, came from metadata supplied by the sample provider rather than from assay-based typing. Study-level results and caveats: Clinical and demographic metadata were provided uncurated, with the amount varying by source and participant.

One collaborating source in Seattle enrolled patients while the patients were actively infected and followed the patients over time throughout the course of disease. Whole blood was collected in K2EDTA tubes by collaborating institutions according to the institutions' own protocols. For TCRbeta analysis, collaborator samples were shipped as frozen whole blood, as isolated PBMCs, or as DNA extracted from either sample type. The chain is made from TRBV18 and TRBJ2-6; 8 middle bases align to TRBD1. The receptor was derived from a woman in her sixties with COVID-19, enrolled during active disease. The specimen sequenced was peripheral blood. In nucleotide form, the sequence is TGTGCCAGCTCAGTGAACCAGGGGGCGCAATCTGGGGCCAACGTCCTGACTTTC. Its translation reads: CASSVNQGAQSGANVLTF.